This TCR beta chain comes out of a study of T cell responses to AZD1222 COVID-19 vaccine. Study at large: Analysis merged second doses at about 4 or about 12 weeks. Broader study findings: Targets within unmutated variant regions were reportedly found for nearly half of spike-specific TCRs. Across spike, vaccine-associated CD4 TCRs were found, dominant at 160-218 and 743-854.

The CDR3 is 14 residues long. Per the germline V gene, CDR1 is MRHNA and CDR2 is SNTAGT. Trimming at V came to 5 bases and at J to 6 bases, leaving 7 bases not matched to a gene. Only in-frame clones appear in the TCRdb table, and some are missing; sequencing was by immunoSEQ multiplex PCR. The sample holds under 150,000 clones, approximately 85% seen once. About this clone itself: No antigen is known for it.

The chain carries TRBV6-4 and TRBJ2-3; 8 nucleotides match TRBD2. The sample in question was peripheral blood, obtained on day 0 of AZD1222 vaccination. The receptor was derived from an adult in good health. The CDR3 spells CASSLTGGSDTQYF. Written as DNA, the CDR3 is TGTGCCAGCAGTCTGACGGGAGGGTCCGATACGCAGTATTTT.